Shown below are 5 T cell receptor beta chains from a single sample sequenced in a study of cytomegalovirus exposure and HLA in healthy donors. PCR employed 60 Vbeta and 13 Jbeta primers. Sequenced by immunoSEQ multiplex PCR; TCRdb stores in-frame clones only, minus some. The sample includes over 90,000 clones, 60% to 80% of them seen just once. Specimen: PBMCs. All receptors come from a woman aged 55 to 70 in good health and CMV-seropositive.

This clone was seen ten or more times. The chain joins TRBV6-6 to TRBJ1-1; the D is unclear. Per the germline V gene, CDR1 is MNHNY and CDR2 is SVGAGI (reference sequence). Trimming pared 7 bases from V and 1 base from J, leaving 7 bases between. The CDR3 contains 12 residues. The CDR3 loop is CASKQRNTEAFF. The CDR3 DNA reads TGTGCCAGCAAACAGAGGAACACTGAAGCTTTCTTT.

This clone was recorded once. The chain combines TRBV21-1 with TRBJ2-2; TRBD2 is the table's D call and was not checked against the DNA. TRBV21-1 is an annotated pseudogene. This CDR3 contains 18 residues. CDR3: CASTSAGVGRGDTGELFF. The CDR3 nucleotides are TGTGCCAGCACTTCAGCGGGAGTGGGAAGAGGGGACACCGGGGAGCTGTTTTTT.

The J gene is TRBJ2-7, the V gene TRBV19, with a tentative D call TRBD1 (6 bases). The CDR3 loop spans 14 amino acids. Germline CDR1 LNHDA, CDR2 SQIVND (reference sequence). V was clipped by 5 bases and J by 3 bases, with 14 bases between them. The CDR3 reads CASSHGQLFYEQYF. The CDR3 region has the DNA TGTGCCAGTAGTCATGGACAGTTATTCTACGAGCAGTACTTC.

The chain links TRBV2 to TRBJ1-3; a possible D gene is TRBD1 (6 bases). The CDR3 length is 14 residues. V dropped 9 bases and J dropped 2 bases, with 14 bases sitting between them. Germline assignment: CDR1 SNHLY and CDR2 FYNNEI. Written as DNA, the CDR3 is TGTGCCAGTAGCTCCGAGGGGGCTGGAAACACCATATATTTT. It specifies CASSSEGAGNTIYF.

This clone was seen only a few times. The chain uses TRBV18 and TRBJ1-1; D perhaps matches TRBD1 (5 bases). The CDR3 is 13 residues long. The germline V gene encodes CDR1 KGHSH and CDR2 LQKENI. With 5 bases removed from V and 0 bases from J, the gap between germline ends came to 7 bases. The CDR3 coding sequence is TGTGCCAGCTCAGACAGCATGAACACTGAAGCTTTCTTT. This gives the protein CASSDSMNTEAFF.